A selection of T cell receptor beta chains follows, all from one sample in a study of T cells in Graves' hyperthyroidism and ophthalmopathy. Using its own MiXCR run on the multiplex PCR reads, TCRdb lists one record per CDR3 protein. The repertoire holds about 200,000 distinct CDR3 sequences, approximately 16% seen once, with roughly 49% in the top ten. Material: blood. Receptor source: a woman aged 45-65 years with Graves' hyperthyroidism. The CDR3 runs from the conserved cysteine through the conserved F or W. D genes are given only for firm matches. Clone sizes are given selectively: once, few, many, or a class where the clone is expanded.

cdr3_length clone_size d_call j_call v_call cdr3_aa cdr3_nt
17 many TRBD2 TRBJ2-5 TRBV11-2 CASSQKLAGGPRETQYF TGTGCCAGCAGTCAAAAACTAGCGGGAGGGCCCAGGGAGACCCAGTACTTC
15 many - TRBJ1-1 TRBV5-5 CASSFRQVENTEAFF TGTGCCAGCAGCTTTCGGCAGGTCGAGAACACTGAAGCTTTCTTT
14 many - TRBJ1-1 TRBV7-9 CASSLTDMNTEAFF TGTGCCAGCAGCTTAACGGACATGAACACTGAAGCTTTCTTT
14 few TRBD1 TRBJ1-2 TRBV12-3/TRBV12-4 CASTKTGVSYGYTF TGTGCCAGCACTAAAACAGGGGTTTCCTATGGCTACACCTTC
16 - TRBD2 TRBJ2-2 TRBV9 CASSVVGAGGTGELFF TGTGCCAGCAGCGTAGTGGGAGCGGGAGGCACCGGGGAGCTGTTTTTT
12 many - TRBJ2-1 TRBV12-3/TRBV12-4 CASIRGWEEQFF TGTGCCAGCATTAGGGGCTGGGAAGAGCAGTTCTTC
13 many TRBD1 TRBJ2-1 TRBV20-1 CSADRDSYNEQFF TGCAGTGCTGACCGGGACAGCTACAATGAGCAGTTCTTC
15 many - TRBJ1-2 TRBV9 CASSVDANGDYGYTF TGTGCCAGCAGCGTTGACGCTAACGGAGACTATGGCTACACCTTC
14 few - TRBJ1-6 TRBV5-6 CASSLVIGNSPLHF TGTGCCAGCAGCTTGGTAATAGGGAATTCACCCCTCCACTTT
16 few TRBD1 TRBJ2-1 TRBV24-1 CATSDHDRGVVSEQFF TGTGCCACCAGTGACCACGACAGGGGGGTCGTTAGTGAGCAGTTCTTC
16 few TRBD2 TRBJ2-3 TRBV7-3 CASSLGLVGGLDTQYF TGTGCCAGCAGCTTAGGCCTAGTCGGGGGGTTAGATACGCAGTATTTT
16 few - TRBJ2-3 TRBV11-2 CASSSLSTWAGDTQYF TGTGCCAGCAGCTCCCTCTCGACTTGGGCGGGAGATACGCAGTATTTT
17 - TRBD2 TRBJ2-5 TRBV20-1 CSARGPTSGIREETQYF TGCAGTGCTAGAGGCCCGACTAGCGGGATTAGGGAAGAGACCCAGTACTTC
14 - - TRBJ1-3 TRBV14 CASSQPGIGNTIYF TGTGCCAGCAGCCAACCAGGGATCGGAAACACCATATATTTT
16 - - TRBJ2-1 TRBV18 CASSPHRDGMYNEQFF TGTGCCAGCTCTCCTCACCGGGACGGAATGTACAATGAGCAGTTCTTC
14 - - TRBJ2-3 TRBV7-3 CASSLAPSPDTQYF TGTGCCAGCAGTCTAGCGCCTAGTCCAGATACGCAGTATTTT
14 many TRBD2 TRBJ2-3 TRBV27 CASSERGGIGTQYF TGTGCCAGCAGTGAGCGGGGGGGGATTGGTACGCAGTATTTT
15 medium-sized - TRBJ2-5 TRBV11-3 CASSLPQGETETQYF TGTGCCAGCAGCTTGCCCCAGGGCGAGACGGAGACCCAGTACTTC
16 - - TRBJ1-3 TRBV5-8 CASTSGSSSSGNTIYF TGTGCCAGCACCTCAGGGTCGTCCAGCTCTGGAAACACCATATATTTT
19 few TRBD1 TRBJ1-3 TRBV10-3 CAISAPSGTADSSGNTIYF TGTGCCATCAGTGCTCCTTCCGGGACAGCGGATTCCTCTGGAAACACCATATATTTT
13 few TRBD2 TRBJ2-1 TRBV24-1 CATSESGRGGQFF TGTGCCACCAGTGAGAGCGGGAGGGGTGGGCAGTTCTTC
13 - - TRBJ1-2 TRBV5-1 CASSLEGIDGYTF TGCGCCAGCAGCTTGGAGGGGATCGATGGCTACACCTTC
16 - TRBD2 TRBJ2-3 TRBV20-1 CSASRWTSGLTDTQYF TGCAGTGCTAGTCGTTGGACTAGCGGACTTACAGATACGCAGTATTTT
16 - TRBD1 TRBJ1-4 TRBV9 CASSVGAQGINEKLFF TGTGCCAGCAGCGTAGGGGCACAGGGGATTAATGAAAAACTGTTTTTT
14 many TRBD2 TRBJ2-3 TRBV7-2 CASSATSGTDTQYF TGTGCCAGCAGCGCGACTAGCGGAACAGATACGCAGTATTTT
12 many - TRBJ1-1 TRBV11-3 CASSLQGAEAFF TGTGCCAGCAGCTTACAGGGAGCTGAAGCTTTCTTT
13 many - TRBJ1-1 TRBV15 CATSRDVYTEAFF TGTGCCACCAGCAGAGATGTCTACACTGAAGCTTTCTTT
11 - - TRBJ1-2 TRBV19 CASSTLYGYTF TGTGCCAGTAGTACCCTCTATGGCTACACCTTC
14 many - TRBJ2-7 TRBV11-1 CASSLEGQIYEQYF TGTGCCAGCAGCTTAGAGGGACAAATCTACGAGCAGTACTTC
16 many TRBD2 TRBJ2-7 TRBV5-6 CASNTGGSRVSYEQYF TGTGCCAGCAATACCGGGGGGTCCAGGGTTTCGTACGAGCAGTACTTC
17 many - TRBJ1-2 TRBV6-1 CASSELASGWINYGYTF TGTGCCAGCAGTGAATTGGCGAGCGGGTGGATCAACTATGGCTACACCTTC
15 many - TRBJ2-7 TRBV7-8 CASSLGAAGSYEQYF TGTGCCAGCAGCTTAGGGGCCGCAGGTTCCTACGAGCAGTACTTC
16 many TRBD2 TRBJ2-3 TRBV6-1 CASRMSGLAGTDTQYF TGTGCCAGCAGAATGTCGGGACTAGCGGGCACAGATACGCAGTATTTT
15 many - TRBJ2-7 TRBV7-9 CASSLGAAPNYEQYF TGTGCCAGCAGCTTAGGGGCAGCGCCGAACTACGAGCAGTACTTC
12 - TRBD1 TRBJ2-5 TRBV6-1 CANKGQEETQYF TGTGCCAATAAGGGACAGGAAGAGACCCAGTACTTC
14 many - TRBJ1-1 TRBV29-1 CSVVAGGLGTEAFF TGCAGCGTTGTGGCGGGGGGTCTGGGTACTGAAGCTTTCTTT
13 - - TRBJ2-7 TRBV6-1 CASYSALSYEQYF TGTGCCAGCTATTCGGCCCTCTCATACGAGCAGTACTTC
16 - - TRBJ2-2 TRBV9 CASSVDLGPPTGELFF TGTGCCAGCAGCGTAGATCTCGGGCCACCCACCGGGGAGCTGTTTTTT
15 - TRBD1 TRBJ1-2 TRBV30 CAWHRDRTFNYGYTF TGTGCCTGGCACCGGGACAGGACTTTCAACTATGGCTACACCTTC
19 many - TRBJ2-7 TRBV7-9 CASSYGWGPELQFSYEQYF TGTGCCAGCAGCTACGGTTGGGGGCCAGAACTCCAATTCTCCTACGAGCAGTACTTC
14 - - TRBJ1-5 TRBV7-2 CASPWDTNNQPQHF TGTGCCAGCCCTTGGGACACGAACAATCAGCCCCAGCATTTT
19 many TRBD2 TRBJ2-1 TRBV7-6 CASSRPGGLAGRIYNEQFF TGTGCCAGCAGCCGGCCCGGAGGACTAGCGGGCCGAATCTACAATGAGCAGTTCTTC
15 many - TRBJ2-3 TRBV5-1 CASSSRDSRVDTQYF TGCGCCAGCAGCTCCCGGGACTCCCGGGTAGATACGCAGTATTTT
15 many - TRBJ2-2 TRBV12-3/TRBV12-4 CASSLLTGAGGELFF TGTGCCAGCAGTTTATTGACGGGAGCTGGCGGGGAGCTGTTTTTT